This T cell receptor (beta chain) was recovered during a study of Tregs in tolerant kidney transplant recipients. The assay was immunoSEQ multiplex PCR, and TCRdb's table has in-frame clones only and misses some. The sample yields about 240,000 clones, roughly 84% seen once. The germline V gene encodes CDR1 MNHEY and CDR2 SVGAGI. This CDR3 is built from 15 residues. The chain carries TRBV6-5 and TRBJ2-5; TRBD2 is a possible D gene (7 bases). TRBJ2-7 explains the end of the DNA better; the J call may be wrong. Sequenced sample: CD4+ T cells from blood. The receptor's source is a human donor in good health. The chain's CDR3 is CASSRLRGGVNEQYF. The CDR3, as DNA: TGTGCCAGCAGTCGGCTCAGGGGAGGGGTCAACGAGCAGTACTTC.